The 13 T cell receptor beta chains listed next were all sequenced from one sample in a study of human T cells and chemical hapten exposure (TCRdb year 2021). Total RNA was extracted from unfractionated whole blood collected in Tempus Blood RNA tubes. The library was obtained by 5' RACE. Sequencing was carried out with an Illumina MiSeq. TCRdb itself trimmed the public reads at Q25 with fastp, ran MiXCR and retained productive beta chains. Rows are unified per CDR3 protein, each entry keeping the most common DNA and genes. The sample table lists about 110,000 distinct CDR3 sequences, around 20% of them with a count of one. The ten largest clones take up 2.5% to 3.5% of the sample. These receptor sequences come from a human donor in good health.

This clonotype was counted only a few times. An end of the junction differs from the germline gene, which may be a read error. The chain combines TRBV7-7 with TRBJ2-2; no clear D gene. The germline CDR1 and CDR2 sequences are SSHAT and FNYEAQ (reference sequence). This CDR3 has 12 amino acids. The CDR3 DNA reads TGTGCTAGCAGCTTAGGATTCGGGGAGCTGTTTTTT. Translation: CASSLGFGELFF.

There are a few counts of this clonotype. V and J are TRBV7-2 and TRBJ2-7, with D possibly being TRBD2 (6 bases). The CDR3 sequence is 14 residues long. Germline V gives CDR1 SGHTA, CDR2 FQGNSA. V was pared by 5 bases and J by 2 bases, with 13 bases between. CDR3 region: CASSLGTLTYEQYF. CDR3 sequence (DNA): TGTGCCAGCAGCCTTGGGACTCTCACCTACGAGCAGTACTTC.

This clonotype was found a few times. The chain has TRBV14 and TRBJ2-1; D ambiguous. Germline CDR1 reads SGHDN; CDR2 reads FVKESK. Trimming pared 1 base from V and 10 bases from J, leaving 5 bases between. This CDR3 comprises 11 residues. In nucleotides, the CDR3 is TGTGCCAGCAGCCAAGGAAGAGAGCAGTTCTTC. Its translation: CASSQGREQFF.

The chain employs TRBV30 and TRBJ2-7; D not resolved. The CDR3 has 17 residues. V was cut by 4 bases and J by 2 bases, with 24 bases left in between. The germline V gene encodes CDR1 GTSNPN and CDR2 SVGIG (reference sequence). CDR3 DNA sequence: TGTGCCTGGATTGCAACCGACGGACGGTGGCCGACCTACGAGCAGTACTTC. Its protein is CAWIATDGRWPTYEQYF.

V is TRBV10-3 and J is TRBJ2-5; D remains unclear. Trimming took 2 bases from V and 4 from J, leaving 14 bases between them. CDR1 ENHRY and CDR2 SYGVKD come from the germline V gene. This CDR3 region has 15 residues. CDR3 sequence reads: CAISEAGPQLETQYF. The CDR3 nucleotides read TGTGCCATCAGTGAGGCAGGCCCACAGTTAGAGACCCAGTACTTC.

This rearrangement joins TRBV20-1 to TRBJ2-3; the D call may be TRBD1 or TRBD2 (5 bases each). CDR1 is DFQATT, CDR2 SNEGSKA, per germline (reference sequence). The germline V and J ends were trimmed by 3 bases and 3 bases, with 19 bases remaining between them. CDR3 size: 16 residues. The CDR3 is CSASQPKGWGTDTQYF. CDR3 in DNA: TGCAGTGCTAGCCAACCTAAAGGCTGGGGGACAGATACGCAGTATTTT.

This clonotype was counted between two and nine times. The chain couples TRBV20-1 to TRBJ1-1; tentative D call: TRBD1 (5 bases). Germline CDR1 is DFQATT and CDR2 is SNEGSKA (reference sequence). The ends were cut back, 3 bases at V and 0 bases at J, with 11 bases in the middle. This CDR3 region has 14 residues. CDR3 sequence (DNA): TGCAGTGCTAGGCAGGGTATCATGAACACTGAAGCTTTCTTT. Protein product: CSARQGIMNTEAFF.

This clonotype has just a few counts. The genes are TRBV3-1 and TRBJ1-1; D may be TRBD1 (5 bases). There are 15 residues in the CDR3. Germline V gene sequence: CDR1 LGHDT, CDR2 YNNKEL (reference sequence). Trimming took 0 bases from V and 2 from J, leaving 10 bases between them. The DNA for the CDR3 is TGTGCCAGCAGCCAAGATGGGGGGATAAACACTGAAGCTTTCTTT. This gives the protein CASSQDGGINTEAFF.

The chain combines TRBV11-3 with TRBJ2-1; 9 nucleotides align to TRBD2. There are 16 residues in the CDR3. Germline values: CDR1 SGHNT, CDR2 YENEEA. V dropped 1 base and J dropped 2; count of bases not matched to a gene: 3. The DNA for the CDR3 is TGTGCCAGCAGCTTAGGGGGACTAGCTCCCTACAATGAGCAGTTCTTC. This gives the protein CASSLGGLAPYNEQFF.

This clonotype was observed many times. This chain uses TRBV7-2 with TRBJ2-5; a possible D gene is TRBD2 (5 bases). The CDR3 totals 13 residues. CDR1 SGHTA and CDR2 FQGNSA come from the germline V gene. V was pared by 7 bases and J by 1 base, with 10 bases between. This chain's CDR3 is CASNDYVQETQYF. Here the CDR3 DNA reads TGTGCCAGCAACGACTACGTCCAAGAGACCCAGTACTTC.

This clonotype is deemed medium-sized (0.01 to 0.1%). This chain uses TRBV7-8 with TRBJ2-1; 10 bases fit TRBD2. V lost 2 bases, J lost 7 bases, and 29 bases stayed unmatched. The CDR3 extends over 23 amino acids. Looked up from germline, CDR1 is SGHVS and CDR2 is FQNEAQ. This CDR3 is CASSLFPPGLAGVLEPSGNEQFF. The CDR3 nucleotides read TGTGCCAGCAGCTTATTCCCACCTGGCCTAGCGGGAGTCCTGGAGCCGTCCGGTAATGAGCAGTTCTTC.

This rearrangement joins TRBV20-1 to TRBJ2-7, with 10 bases that match TRBD2. The CDR3 length is 17 residues. J was trimmed by 0 bases and V by 1 base; bases with no gene match: 9. The germline V gene has CDR1 DFQATT and CDR2 SNEGSKA (reference sequence). The CDR3 here is CSARVSGLAGASYEQYF. The CDR3 region has the DNA TGCAGTGCTAGAGTTAGCGGGCTAGCGGGAGCCTCCTACGAGCAGTACTTC.

This clonotype has just a few counts. V gene TRBV12-3 or TRBV12-4 combines with J gene TRBJ2-4; no clear D. V lost 6 bases to trimming and J lost 4 bases, with 10 bases between them. The CDR3 contains 13 residues. CDR3 in amino acids: CASSLTVKNIQYF. The CDR3 nucleotides read TGTGCCAGCAGCCTAACAGTTAAAAACATTCAGTACTTC.